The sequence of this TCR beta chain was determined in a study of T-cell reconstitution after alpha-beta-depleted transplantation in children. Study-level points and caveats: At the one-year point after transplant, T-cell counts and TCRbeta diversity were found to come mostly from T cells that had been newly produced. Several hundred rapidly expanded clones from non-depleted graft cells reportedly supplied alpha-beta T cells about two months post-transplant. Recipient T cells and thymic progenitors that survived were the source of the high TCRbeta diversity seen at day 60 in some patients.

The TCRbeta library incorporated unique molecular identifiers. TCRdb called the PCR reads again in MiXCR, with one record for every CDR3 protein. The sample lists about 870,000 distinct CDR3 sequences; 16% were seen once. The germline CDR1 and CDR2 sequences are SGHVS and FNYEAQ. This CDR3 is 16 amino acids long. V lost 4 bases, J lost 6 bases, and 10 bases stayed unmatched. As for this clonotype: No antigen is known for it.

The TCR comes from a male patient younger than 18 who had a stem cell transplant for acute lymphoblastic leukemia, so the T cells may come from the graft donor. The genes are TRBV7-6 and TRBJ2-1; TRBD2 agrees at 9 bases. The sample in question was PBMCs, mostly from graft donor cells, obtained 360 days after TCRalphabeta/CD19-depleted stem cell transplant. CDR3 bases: TGTGCCAGCAGCTCCCTAGGCGGGAGGGGACCCAATGAGCAGTTCTTC. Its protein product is CASSSLGGRGPNEQFF. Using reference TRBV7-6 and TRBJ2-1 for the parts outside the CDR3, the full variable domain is GAGVSQSPRYKVTKRGQDVALRCDPISGHVSLYWYRQALGQGPEFLTYFNYEAQQDKSGLPNDRFSAERPEGSISTLTIQRTEQRDSAMYRCASSSLGGRGPNEQFFGPGTRLTVL.